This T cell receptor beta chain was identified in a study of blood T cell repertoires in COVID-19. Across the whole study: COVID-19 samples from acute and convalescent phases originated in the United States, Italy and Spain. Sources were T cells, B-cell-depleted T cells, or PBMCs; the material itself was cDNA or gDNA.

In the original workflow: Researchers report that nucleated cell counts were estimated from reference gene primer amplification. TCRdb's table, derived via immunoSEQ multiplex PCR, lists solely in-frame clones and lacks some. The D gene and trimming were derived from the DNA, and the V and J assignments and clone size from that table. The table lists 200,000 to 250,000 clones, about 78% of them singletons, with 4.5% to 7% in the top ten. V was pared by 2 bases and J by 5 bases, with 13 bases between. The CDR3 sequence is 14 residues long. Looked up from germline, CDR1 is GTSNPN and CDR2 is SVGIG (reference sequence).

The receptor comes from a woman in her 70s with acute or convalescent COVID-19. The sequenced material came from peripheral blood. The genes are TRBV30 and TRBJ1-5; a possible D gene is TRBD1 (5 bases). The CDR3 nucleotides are TGTGCCTGGAGTAAAGGGGTATCGGATCAGCCCCAGCATTTT. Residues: CAWSKGVSDQPQHF.